This T cell receptor (beta chain) was sequenced in a study of cytomegalovirus exposure and HLA in healthy donors. V shed 2 bases, J shed 15 bases, and the junction held 5 bases outside the gene matches. The CDR3 is made up of 11 amino acids. CDR1 is MDHEN and CDR2 is SYDVKM in the germline V gene. In nominal health when sampled, donors likely had unrecorded immune exposures nonetheless. With 60 Vbeta and 13 Jbeta primers, the PCR was carried out. The data were produced by immunoSEQ multiplex PCR, yet TCRdb's version contains in-frame clones alone and is incomplete. The ten most abundant clones cover less than 2% of a sample with about 130,000 clones.

The chain employs TRBV28 and TRBJ2-3, with 7 bases aligning to TRBD2. Material for sequencing was PBMCs. The TCR sequence derives from a man aged 18 to 30 in good health and CMV-seronegative. The CDR3: CASSLGREKYF. DNA for the CDR3: TGTGCCAGCAGTTTAGGGCGGGAGAAATATTTT.